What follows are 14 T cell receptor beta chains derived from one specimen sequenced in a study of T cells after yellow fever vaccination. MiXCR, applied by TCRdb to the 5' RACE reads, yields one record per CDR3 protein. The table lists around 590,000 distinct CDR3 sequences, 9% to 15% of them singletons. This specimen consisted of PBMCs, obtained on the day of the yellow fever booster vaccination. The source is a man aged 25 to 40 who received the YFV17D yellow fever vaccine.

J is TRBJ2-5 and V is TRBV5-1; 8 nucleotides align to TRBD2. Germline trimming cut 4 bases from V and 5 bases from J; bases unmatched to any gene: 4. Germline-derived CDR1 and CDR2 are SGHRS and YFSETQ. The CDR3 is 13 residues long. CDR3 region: CASSVGLDETQYF. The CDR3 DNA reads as TGCGCCAGCAGCGTGGGACTAGACGAGACCCAGTACTTC.

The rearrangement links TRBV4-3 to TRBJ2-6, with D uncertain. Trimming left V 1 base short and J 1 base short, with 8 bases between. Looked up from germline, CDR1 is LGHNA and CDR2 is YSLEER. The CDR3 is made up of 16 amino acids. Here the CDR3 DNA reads TGCGCCAGCAGCCAAGCCCCAGGTTCTGGGGCCAACGTCCTGACTTTC. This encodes CASSQAPGSGANVLTF.

The CDR3 DNA reads as TGTGCCAGCCGACAGTCTTGGACCCAGCATTTT. This codes for CASRQSWTQHF. V usage is TRBV6-2 or TRBV6-3 and J usage is TRBJ1-5; tentative D call: TRBD1 (5 bases). Trimming cost V 8 bases and J 11 bases, with 13 bases left between them. CDR1 MNHEY and CDR2 SVGEGT come from the germline V gene. This CDR3 region has 11 residues.

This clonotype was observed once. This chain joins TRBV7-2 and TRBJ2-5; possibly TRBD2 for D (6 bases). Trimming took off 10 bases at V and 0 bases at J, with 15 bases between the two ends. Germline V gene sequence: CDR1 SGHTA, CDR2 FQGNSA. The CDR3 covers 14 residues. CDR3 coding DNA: TGTGCCACTTTAGCGGACCGTTACCAAGAGACCCAGTACTTC. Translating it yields CATLADRYQETQYF.

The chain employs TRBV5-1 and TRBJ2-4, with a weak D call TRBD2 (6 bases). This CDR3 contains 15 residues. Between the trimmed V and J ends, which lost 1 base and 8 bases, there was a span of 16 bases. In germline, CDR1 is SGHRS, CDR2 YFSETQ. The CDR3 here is CASSLYAAPGDIQYF. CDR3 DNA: TGCGCCAGCAGCTTGTATGCGGCCCCGGGGGACATTCAGTACTTC. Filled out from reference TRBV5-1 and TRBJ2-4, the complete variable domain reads KAGVTQTPRYLIKTRGQQVTLSCSPISGHRSVSWYQQTPGQGLQFLFEYFSETQRNKGNFPGRFSGRQFSNSRSEMNVSTLELGDSALYLCASSLYAAPGDIQYFGAGTRLSVL.

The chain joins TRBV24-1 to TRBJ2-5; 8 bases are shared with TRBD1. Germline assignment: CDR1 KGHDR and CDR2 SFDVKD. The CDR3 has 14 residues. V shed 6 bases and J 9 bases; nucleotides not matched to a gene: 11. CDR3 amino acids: CATSTSGTGGAQYF. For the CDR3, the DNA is TGTGCCACCAGTACCTCCGGGACAGGAGGAGCCCAGTACTTC.

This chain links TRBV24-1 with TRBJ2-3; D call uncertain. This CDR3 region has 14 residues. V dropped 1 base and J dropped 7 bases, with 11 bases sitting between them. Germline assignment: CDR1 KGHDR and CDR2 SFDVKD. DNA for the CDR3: TGTGCCACCAGTGATTTAGTTTGGTCGCATACGCAGTATTTT. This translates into CATSDLVWSHTQYF.

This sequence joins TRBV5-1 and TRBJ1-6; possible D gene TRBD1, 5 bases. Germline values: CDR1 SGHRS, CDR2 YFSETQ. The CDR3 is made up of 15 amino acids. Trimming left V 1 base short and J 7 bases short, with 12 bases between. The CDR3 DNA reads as TGCGCCAGCAGCTTGTTGTTACAGGAAAATTCACCCCTCCACTTT. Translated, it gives CASSLLLQENSPLHF.

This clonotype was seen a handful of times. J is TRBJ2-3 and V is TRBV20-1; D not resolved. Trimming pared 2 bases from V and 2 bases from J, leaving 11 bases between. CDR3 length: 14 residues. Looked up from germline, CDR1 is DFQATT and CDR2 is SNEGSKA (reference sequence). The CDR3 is CSARKVGVTDTQYF. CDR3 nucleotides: TGCAGTGCTAGAAAAGTTGGAGTCACAGATACGCAGTATTTT.

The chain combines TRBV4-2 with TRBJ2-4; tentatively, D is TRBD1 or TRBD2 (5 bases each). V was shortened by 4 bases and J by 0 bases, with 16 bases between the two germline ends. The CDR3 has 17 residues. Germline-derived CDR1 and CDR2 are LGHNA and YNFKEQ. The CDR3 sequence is CASSLLGAARAKNIQYF. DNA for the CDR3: TGTGCCAGCAGCCTTCTCGGGGCAGCTAGAGCCAAAAACATTCAGTACTTC.

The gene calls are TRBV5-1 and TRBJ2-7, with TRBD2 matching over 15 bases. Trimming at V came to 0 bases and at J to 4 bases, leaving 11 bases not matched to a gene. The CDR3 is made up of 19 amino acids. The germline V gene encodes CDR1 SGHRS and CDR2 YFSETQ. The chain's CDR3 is CASSLGPSGTSGRRYEQYF. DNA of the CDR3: TGCGCCAGCAGCTTGGGGCCTTCCGGGACTAGCGGGAGGAGGTACGAGCAGTACTTC.

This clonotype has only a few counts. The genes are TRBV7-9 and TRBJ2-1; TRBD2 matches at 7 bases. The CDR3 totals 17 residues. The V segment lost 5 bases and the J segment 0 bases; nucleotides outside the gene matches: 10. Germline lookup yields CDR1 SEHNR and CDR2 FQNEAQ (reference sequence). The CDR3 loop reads CASSPGRAPSSYNEQFF. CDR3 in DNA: TGTGCCAGCAGCCCTGGGAGGGCCCCGAGCTCCTACAATGAGCAGTTCTTC.

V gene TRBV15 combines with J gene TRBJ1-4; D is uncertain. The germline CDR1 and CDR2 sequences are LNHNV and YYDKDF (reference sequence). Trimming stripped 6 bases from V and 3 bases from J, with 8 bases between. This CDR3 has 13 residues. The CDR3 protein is CATSPPSNEKLFF. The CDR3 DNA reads TGTGCCACCAGTCCGCCATCTAATGAAAAACTGTTTTTT. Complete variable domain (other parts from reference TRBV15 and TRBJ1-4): DAMVIQNPRYQVTQFGKPVTLSCSQTLNHNVMYWYQQKSSQAPKLLFHYYDKDFNNEADTPDNFQSRRPNTSFCFLDIRSPGLGDTAMYLCATSPPSNEKLFFGSGTQLSVL.

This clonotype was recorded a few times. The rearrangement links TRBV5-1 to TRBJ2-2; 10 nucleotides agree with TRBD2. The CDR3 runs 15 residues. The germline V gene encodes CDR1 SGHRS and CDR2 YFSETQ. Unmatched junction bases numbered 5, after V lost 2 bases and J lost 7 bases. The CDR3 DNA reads TGCGCCAGCAGCTTACTAGCGGGATCCGACGGGGAGCTGTTTTTT. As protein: CASSLLAGSDGELFF. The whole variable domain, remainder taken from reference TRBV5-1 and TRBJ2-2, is KAGVTQTPRYLIKTRGQQVTLSCSPISGHRSVSWYQQTPGQGLQFLFEYFSETQRNKGNFPGRFSGRQFSNSRSEMNVSTLELGDSALYLCASSLLAGSDGELFFGEGSRLTVL.